This T cell receptor beta chain was recovered during a study of T cell repertoires in cytomegalovirus infection. Whole-study context: CMV infection together with matching HLA type was indicated by public TCR beta signatures. Study results and caveats: HLA-C-restricted CMV-specific TCR beta clonotypes prevailed in the ex vivo response.

The length of the CDR3 is 14 residues. The germline V gene has CDR1 SGHTA and CDR2 FQGTGA. V was pared by 6 bases and J by 1 base, with 11 bases between. About this clonotype itself: Its target is not known.

TCRdb used MiXCR to reprocess the reads, holding one entry per CDR3 protein. There are about 250,000 distinct CDR3 sequences in the sample; roughly an eighth occur only once, and under 2% lies in the top ten. The chain is built from TRBV7-3 and TRBJ2-3; D gene unclear. The sequencing input was PBMCs. This sequence was found in a human donor in good health (CMV status not recorded). Some clones in this sample may be carry-over from other donors' samples. CDR3 in amino acids: CASSPLPGTDTQYF. CDR3 in DNA: TGTGCCAGCAGTCCACTCCCGGGCACAGATACGCAGTATTTT.